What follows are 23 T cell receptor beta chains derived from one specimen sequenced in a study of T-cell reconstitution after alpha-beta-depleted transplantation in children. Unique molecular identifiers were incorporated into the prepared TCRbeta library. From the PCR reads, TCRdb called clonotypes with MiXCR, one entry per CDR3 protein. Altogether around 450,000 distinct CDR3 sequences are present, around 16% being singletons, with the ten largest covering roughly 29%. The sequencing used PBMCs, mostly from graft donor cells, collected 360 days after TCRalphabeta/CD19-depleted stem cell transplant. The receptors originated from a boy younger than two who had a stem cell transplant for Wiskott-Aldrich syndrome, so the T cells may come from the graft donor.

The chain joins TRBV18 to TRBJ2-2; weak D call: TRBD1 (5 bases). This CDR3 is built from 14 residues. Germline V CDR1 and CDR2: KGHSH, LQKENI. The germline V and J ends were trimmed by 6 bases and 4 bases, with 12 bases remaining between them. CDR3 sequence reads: CASSPGSATGELFF. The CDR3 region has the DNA TGTGCCAGCTCGCCAGGGTCGGCCACCGGGGAGCTGTTTTTT. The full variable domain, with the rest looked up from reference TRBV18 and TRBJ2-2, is NAGVMQNPRHLVRRRGQEARLRCSPMKGHSHVYWYRQLPEEGLKFMVYLQKENIIDESGMPKERFSAEFPKEGPSILRIQQVVRGDSAAYFCASSPGSATGELFFGEGSRLTVL.

This chain's CDR3 is CSARTPGLELSEQFF. The CDR3 DNA sequence: TGCAGTGCTAGAACCCCGGGACTAGAGCTTAGTGAGCAGTTCTTC. The V gene is TRBV20-1, the J gene TRBJ2-1; 8 bases match TRBD2. This CDR3 contains 15 residues. V lost 2 bases and J lost 9; bases outside the gene matches: 12. The germline gives CDR1 DFQATT, CDR2 SNEGSKA (reference sequence).

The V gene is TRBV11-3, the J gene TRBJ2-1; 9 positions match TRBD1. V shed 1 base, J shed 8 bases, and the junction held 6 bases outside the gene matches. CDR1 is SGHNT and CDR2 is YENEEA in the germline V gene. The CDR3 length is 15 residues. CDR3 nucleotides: TGTGCCAGCAGCTTAGGCGGGACAGGGTTTCATGAGCAGTTCTTC. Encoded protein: CASSLGGTGFHEQFF.

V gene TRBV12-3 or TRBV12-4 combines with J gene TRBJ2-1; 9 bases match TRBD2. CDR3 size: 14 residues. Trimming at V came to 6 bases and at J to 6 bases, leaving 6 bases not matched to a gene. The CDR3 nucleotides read TGTGCCAGCAGCCCATCGACTAGCGGCAATGAGCAGTTCTTC. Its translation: CASSPSTSGNEQFF.

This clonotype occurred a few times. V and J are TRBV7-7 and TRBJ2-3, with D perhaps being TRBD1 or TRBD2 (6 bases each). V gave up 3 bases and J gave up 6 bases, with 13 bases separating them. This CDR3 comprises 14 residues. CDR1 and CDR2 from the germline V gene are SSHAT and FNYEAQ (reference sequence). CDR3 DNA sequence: TGTGCCAGCAGCTTGATCGGGGGCGAGGATACGCAGTATTTT. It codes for CASSLIGGEDTQYF.

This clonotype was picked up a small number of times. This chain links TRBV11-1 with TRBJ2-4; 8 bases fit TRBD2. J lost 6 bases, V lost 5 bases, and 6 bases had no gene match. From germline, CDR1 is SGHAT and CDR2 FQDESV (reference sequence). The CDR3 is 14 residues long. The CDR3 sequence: CASSRPTSGNIQYF. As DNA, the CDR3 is TGTGCCAGCAGCCGTCCAACTAGCGGAAACATTCAGTACTTC. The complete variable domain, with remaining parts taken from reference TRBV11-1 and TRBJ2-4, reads EAEVAQSPRYKITEKSQAVAFWCDPISGHATLYWYRQILGQGPELLVQFQDESVVDDSQLPKDRFSAERLKGVDSTLKIQPAELGDSAMYLCASSRPTSGNIQYFGAGTRLSVL.

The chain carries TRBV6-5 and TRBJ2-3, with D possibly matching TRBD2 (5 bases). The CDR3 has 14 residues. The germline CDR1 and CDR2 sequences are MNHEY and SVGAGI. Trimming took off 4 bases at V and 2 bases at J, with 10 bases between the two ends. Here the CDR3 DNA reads TGTGCCAGCAGTTCGCCGGGAAACACAGATACGCAGTATTTT. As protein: CASSSPGNTDTQYF.

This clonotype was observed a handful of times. CDR3 amino acids: CASSPLGGYEQYF. The CDR3 DNA sequence: TGTGCCAGCAGTCCTCTGGGGGGCTACGAGCAGTACTTC. The V gene is TRBV6-6, the J gene TRBJ2-7; D is possibly TRBD2 (6 bases). Trimming left V 5 bases short and J 3 bases short, with 11 bases between. Germline lookup yields CDR1 MNHNY and CDR2 SVGAGI (reference sequence). The CDR3 contains 13 residues.

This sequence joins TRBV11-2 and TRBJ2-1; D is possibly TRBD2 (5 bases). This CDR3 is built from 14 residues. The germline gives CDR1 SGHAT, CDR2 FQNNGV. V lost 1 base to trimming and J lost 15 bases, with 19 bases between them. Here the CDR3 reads CASSLVSGLTLPFF. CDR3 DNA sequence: TGTGCCAGCAGCTTAGTCTCCGGACTCACTCTGCCGTTCTTC.

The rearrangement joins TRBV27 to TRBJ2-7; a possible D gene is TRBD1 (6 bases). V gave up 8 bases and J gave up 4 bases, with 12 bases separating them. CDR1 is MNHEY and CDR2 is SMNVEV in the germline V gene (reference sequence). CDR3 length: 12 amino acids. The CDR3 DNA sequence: TGTGCCAGCGGGGGTACAGGGTACGAGCAGTACTTC. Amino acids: CASGGTGYEQYF.

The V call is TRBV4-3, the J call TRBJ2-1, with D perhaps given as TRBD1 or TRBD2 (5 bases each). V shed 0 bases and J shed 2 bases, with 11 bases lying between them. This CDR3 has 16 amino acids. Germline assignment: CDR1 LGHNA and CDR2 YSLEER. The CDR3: CASSQDDGTTYNEQFF. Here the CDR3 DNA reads TGCGCCAGCAGCCAAGATGACGGGACGACCTACAATGAGCAGTTCTTC.

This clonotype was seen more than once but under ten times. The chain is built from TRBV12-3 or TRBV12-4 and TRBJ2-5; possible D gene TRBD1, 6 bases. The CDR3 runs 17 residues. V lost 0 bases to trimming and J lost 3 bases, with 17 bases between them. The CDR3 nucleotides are TGTGCCAGCAGTTTAGCGCTTTCTCAGGGGATGAAAGAGACCCAGTACTTC. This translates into CASSLALSQGMKETQYF.

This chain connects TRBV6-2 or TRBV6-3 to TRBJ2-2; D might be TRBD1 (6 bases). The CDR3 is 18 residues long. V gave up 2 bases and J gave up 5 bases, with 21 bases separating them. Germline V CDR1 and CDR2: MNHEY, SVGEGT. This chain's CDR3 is CASSYGGGKGITTGELFF. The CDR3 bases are TGTGCCAGCAGTTACGGGGGCGGCAAAGGGATAACTACCGGGGAGCTGTTTTTT.

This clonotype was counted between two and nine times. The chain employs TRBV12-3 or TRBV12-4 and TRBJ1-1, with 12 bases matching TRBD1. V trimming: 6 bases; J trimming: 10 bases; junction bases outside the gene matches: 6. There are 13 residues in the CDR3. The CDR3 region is CASSAGQGALAFF. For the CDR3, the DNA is TGTGCCAGCAGCGCGGGACAGGGGGCGTTAGCTTTCTTT.

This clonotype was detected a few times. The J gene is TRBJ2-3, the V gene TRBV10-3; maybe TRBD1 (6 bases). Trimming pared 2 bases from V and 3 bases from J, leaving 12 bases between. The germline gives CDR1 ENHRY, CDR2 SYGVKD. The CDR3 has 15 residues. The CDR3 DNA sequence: TGTGCCATCAGTGAGGGCCGGACAGCTACAGATACGCAGTATTTT. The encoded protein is CAISEGRTATDTQYF.

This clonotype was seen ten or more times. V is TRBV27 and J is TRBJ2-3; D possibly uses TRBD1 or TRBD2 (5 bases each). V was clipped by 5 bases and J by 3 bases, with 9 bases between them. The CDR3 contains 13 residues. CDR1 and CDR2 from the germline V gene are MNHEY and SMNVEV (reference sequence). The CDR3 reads CASSRGSTDTQYF. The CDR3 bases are TGTGCCAGCAGTCGGGGCTCTACAGATACGCAGTATTTT.

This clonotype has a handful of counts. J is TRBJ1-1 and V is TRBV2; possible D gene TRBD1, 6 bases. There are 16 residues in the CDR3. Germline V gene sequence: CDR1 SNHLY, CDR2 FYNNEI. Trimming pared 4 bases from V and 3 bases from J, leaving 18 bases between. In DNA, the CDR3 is TGTGCCAGCAGTGTACAGGGTGAAGTGGGCCACACTGAAGCTTTCTTT. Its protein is CASSVQGEVGHTEAFF.

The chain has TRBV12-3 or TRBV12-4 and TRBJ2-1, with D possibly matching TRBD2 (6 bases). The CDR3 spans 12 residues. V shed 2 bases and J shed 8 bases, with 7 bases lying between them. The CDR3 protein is CASSLSGDEQFF. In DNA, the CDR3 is TGTGCCAGCAGTTTATCGGGGGATGAGCAGTTCTTC.

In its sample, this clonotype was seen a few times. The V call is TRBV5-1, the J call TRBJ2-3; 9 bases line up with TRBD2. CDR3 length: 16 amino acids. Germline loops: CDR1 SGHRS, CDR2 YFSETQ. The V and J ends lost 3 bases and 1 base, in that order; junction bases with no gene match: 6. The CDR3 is CASSSLAGSGTDTQYF. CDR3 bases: TGCGCCAGCAGCTCTCTAGCGGGATCCGGCACAGATACGCAGTATTTT.

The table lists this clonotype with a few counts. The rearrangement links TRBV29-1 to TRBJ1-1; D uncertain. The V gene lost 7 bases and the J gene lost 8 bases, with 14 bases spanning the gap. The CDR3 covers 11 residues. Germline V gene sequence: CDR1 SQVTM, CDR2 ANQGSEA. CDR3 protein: CSARAQTEAFF. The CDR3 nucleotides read TGCAGCGCCCGGGCTCAGACCGAAGCTTTCTTT.

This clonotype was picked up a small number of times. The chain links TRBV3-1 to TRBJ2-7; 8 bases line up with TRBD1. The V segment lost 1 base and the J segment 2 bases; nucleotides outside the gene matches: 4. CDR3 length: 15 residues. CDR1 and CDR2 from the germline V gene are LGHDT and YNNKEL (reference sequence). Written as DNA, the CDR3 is TGTGCCAGCAGCCAAGGGGGACAGGCCGCCTACGAGCAGTACTTC. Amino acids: CASSQGGQAAYEQYF.

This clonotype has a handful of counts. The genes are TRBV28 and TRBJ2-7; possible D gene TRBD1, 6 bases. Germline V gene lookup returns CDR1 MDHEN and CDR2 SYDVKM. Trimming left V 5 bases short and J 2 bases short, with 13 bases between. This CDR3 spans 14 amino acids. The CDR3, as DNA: TGTGCCAGCAGTACTTGGACAGTTACCTACGAGCAGTACTTC. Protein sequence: CASSTWTVTYEQYF.

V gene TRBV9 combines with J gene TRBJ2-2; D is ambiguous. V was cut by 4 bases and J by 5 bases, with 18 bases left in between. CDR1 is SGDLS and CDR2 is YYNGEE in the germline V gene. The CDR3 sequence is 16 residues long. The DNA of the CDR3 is TGTGCCAGCAGCACAACCACCTGGGCAGCTACCGGGGAGCTGTTTTTT. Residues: CASSTTTWAATGELFF.